The T cell receptor (beta chain) under discussion was sequenced for a study of CD8 T cells in Susac syndrome. Matching for age and sex applied to the controls, who were healthy donors. The CDR3 has 12 amino acids. V was clipped by 5 bases and J by 5 bases, with 10 bases between them. Germline V CDR1 and CDR2: SGHRS, YFSETQ. An amount of RNA that ranged from about 0.45 to 1 ug was reverse transcribed with random hexamers. TCRdb recomputed calls from the immunoSEQ multiplex PCR reads with MiXCR, one row per CDR3 protein. Of 160,000 or so distinct CDR3 sequences in the sample, 85% to 95% were seen once. This clonotype was sampled from a human donor in good health. The sample taken for sequencing was CD4+ T cells from PBMCs. The chain joins TRBV5-1 to TRBJ1-1; no firm D call. The DNA of the CDR3 is TGCGCCAGCAGGAGCCAGTCTACTGAAGCTTTCTTT. Amino acid sequence: CASRSQSTEAFF.